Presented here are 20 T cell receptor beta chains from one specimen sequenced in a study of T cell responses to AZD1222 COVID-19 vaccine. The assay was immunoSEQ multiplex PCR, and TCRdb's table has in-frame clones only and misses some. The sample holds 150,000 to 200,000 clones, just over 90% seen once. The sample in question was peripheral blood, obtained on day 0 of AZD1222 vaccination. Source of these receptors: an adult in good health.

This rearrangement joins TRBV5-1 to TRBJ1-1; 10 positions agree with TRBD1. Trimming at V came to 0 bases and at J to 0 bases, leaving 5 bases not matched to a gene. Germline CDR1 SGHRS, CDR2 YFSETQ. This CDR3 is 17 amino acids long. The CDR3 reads CASSLGTGGTMNTEAFF. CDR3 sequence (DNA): TGCGCCAGCAGCTTGGGGACAGGGGGTACAATGAACACTGAAGCTTTCTTT.

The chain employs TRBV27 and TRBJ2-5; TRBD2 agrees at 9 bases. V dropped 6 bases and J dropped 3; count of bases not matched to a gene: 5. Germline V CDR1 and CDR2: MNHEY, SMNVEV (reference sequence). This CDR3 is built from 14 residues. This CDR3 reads CASSRLAEEETQYF. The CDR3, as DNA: TGTGCCAGCAGCCGACTAGCGGAGGAAGAGACCCAGTACTTC.

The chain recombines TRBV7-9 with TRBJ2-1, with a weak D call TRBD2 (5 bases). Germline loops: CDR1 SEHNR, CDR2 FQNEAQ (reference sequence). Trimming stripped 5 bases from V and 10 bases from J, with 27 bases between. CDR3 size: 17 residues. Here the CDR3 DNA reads TGTGCCAGCAGCCCACGACTTAGCGTACAGTCTAGACGGGAGCAGTTCTTC. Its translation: CASSPRLSVQSRREQFF.

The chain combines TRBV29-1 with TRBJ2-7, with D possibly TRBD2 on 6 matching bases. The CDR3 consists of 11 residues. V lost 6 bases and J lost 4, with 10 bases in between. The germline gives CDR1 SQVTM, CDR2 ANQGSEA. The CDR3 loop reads CSVPGRYEQYF. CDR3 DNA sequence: TGCAGCGTGCCCGGGAGATACGAGCAGTACTTC.

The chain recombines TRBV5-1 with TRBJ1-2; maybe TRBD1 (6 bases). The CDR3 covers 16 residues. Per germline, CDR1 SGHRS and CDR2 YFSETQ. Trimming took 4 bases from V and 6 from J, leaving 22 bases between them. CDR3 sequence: CASSPGQTEGSHGYTF. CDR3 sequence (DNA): TGCGCCAGCAGCCCCGGACAGACCGAGGGATCCCATGGCTACACCTTC.

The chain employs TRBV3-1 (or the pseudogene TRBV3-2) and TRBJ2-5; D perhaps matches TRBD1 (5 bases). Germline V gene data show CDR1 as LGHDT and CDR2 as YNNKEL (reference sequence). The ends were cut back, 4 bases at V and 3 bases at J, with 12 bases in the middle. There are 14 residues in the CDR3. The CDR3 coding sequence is TGTGCCAGCAGCCCTGAAACCAGGGAAGAGACCCAGTACTTC. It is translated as CASSPETREETQYF.

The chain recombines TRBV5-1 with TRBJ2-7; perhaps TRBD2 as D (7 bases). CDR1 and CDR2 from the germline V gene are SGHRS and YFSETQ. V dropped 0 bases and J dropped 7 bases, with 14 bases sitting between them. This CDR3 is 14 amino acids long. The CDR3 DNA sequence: TGCGCCAGCAGCTTGGCGGGGGGCCTTCGGGAGCAGTACTTC. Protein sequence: CASSLAGGLREQYF. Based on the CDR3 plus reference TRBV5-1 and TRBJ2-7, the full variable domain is KAGVTQTPRYLIKTRGQQVTLSCSPISGHRSVSWYQQTPGQGLQFLFEYFSETQRNKGNFPGRFSGRQFSNSRSEMNVSTLELGDSALYLCASSLAGGLREQYFGPGTRLTVT.

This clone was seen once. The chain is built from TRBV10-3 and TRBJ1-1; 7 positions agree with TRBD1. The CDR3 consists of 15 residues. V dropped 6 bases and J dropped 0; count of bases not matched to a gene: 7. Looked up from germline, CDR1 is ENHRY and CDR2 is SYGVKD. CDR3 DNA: TGTGCCATCAGGGCACAGGGGCCTATGAACACTGAAGCTTTCTTT. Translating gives CAIRAQGPMNTEAFF.

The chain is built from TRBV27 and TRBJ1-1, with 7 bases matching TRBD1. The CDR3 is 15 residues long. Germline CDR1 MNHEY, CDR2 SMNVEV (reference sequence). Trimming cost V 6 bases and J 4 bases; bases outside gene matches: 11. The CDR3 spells CASSPYGQVGTEAFF. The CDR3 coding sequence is TGTGCCAGCAGCCCCTATGGACAGGTAGGCACTGAAGCTTTCTTT.

The CDR3 is CASSPIGGQNIQYF. In DNA, the CDR3 is TGCGCCAGCAGCCCTATAGGGGGCCAAAACATTCAGTACTTC. The rearrangement joins TRBV5-1 to TRBJ2-4, with 7 bases matching TRBD1. Germline V gene data show CDR1 as SGHRS and CDR2 as YFSETQ. The length of the CDR3 is 14 residues. With 4 bases clipped from V and 5 bases from J, the junction kept 6 bases outside the gene matches.

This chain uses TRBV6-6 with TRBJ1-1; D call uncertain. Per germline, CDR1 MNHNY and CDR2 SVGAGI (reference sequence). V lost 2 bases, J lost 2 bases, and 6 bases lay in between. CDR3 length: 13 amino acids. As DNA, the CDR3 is TGTGCCAGCAGTTACGGCTCTAACACTGAAGCTTTCTTT. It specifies CASSYGSNTEAFF.

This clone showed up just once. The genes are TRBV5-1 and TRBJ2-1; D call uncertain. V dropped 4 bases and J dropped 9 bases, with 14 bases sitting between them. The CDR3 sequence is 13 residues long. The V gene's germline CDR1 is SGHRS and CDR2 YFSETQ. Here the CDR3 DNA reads TGCGCCAGCAGCATTACAGTGTCAGGTGAGCAGTTCTTC. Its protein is CASSITVSGEQFF.

Here the CDR3 reads CASSTSWTGGTEAFF. CDR3 coding DNA: TGCGCCAGCAGCACTAGTTGGACAGGGGGTACTGAAGCTTTCTTT. The rearrangement uses TRBV5-1 and TRBJ1-1, with 10 bases that match TRBD1. The CDR3 covers 15 residues. Germline assignment: CDR1 SGHRS and CDR2 YFSETQ. Trimming removed 4 bases from V and 5 bases from J; junction bases left unmatched: 8.

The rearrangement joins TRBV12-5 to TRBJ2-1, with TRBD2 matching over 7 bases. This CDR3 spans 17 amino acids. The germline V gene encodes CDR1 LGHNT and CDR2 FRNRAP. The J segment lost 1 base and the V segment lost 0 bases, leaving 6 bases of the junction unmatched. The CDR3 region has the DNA TGTGCTAGTGGTTTGGTACGTGGGGGAGGGTCCTACAATGAGCAGTTCTTC. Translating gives CASGLVRGGGSYNEQFF.

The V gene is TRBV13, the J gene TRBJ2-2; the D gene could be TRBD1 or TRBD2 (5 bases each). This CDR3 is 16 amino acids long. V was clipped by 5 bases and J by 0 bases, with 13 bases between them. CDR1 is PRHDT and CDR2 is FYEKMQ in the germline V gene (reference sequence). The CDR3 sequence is CASSRDRGSNTGELFF. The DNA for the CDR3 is TGTGCCAGCAGCCGGGACCGGGGTTCGAACACCGGGGAGCTGTTTTTT.

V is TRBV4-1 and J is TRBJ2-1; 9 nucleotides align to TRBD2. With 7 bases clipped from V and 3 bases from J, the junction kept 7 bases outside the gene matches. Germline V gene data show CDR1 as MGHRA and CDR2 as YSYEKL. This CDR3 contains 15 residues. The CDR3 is CASTPLAGDYNEQFF. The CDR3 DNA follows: TGCGCCAGCACTCCTTTAGCGGGGGACTACAATGAGCAGTTCTTC.

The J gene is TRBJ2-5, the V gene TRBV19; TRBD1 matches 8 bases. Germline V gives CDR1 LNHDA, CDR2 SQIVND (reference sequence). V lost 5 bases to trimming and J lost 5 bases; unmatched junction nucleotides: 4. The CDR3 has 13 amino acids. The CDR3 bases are TGTGCCAGTAGTGCTTGGACAGGGGAGACCCAGTACTTC. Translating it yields CASSAWTGETQYF.

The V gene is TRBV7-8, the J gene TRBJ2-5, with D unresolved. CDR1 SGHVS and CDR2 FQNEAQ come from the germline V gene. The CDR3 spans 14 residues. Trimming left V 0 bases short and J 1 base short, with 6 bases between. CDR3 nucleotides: TGTGCCAGCAGCTTAGCCTCCCTCCAAGAGACCCAGTACTTC. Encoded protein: CASSLASLQETQYF.

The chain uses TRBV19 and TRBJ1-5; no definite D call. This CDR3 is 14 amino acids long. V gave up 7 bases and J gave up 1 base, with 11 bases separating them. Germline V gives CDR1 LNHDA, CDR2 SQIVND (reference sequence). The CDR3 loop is CASKSRVSNQPQHF. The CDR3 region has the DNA TGTGCCAGTAAGAGTAGGGTCAGCAATCAGCCCCAGCATTTT.

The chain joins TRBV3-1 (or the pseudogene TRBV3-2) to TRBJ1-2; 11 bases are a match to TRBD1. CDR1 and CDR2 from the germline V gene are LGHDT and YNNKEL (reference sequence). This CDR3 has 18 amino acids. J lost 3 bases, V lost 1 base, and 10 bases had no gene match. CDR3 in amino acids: CASSQVLGQGEVHYGYTF. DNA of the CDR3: TGTGCCAGCAGCCAAGTGTTGGGACAGGGGGAGGTACACTATGGCTACACCTTC.